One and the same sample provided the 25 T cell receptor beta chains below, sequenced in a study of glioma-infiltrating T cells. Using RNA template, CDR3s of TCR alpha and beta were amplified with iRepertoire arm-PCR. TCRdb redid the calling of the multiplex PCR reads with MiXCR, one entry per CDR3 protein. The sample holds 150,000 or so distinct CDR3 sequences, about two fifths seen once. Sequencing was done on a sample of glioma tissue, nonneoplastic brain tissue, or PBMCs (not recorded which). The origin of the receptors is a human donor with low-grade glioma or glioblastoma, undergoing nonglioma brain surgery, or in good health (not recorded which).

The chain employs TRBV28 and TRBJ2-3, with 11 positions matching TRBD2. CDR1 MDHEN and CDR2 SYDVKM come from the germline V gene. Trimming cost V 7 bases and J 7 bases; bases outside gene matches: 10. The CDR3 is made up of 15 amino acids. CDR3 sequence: CASTYVAGGAYTQYF. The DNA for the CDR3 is TGTGCCAGCACCTATGTAGCGGGAGGGGCATATACGCAGTATTTT.

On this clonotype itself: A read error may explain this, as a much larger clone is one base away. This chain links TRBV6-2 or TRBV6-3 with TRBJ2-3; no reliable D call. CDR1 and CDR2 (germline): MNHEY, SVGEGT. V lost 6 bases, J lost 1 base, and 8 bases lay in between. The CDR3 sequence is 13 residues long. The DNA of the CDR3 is TGTGCCAGCAGGGACGAGGGCACAGATACGCAGTATTTT. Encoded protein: CASRDEGTDTQYF.

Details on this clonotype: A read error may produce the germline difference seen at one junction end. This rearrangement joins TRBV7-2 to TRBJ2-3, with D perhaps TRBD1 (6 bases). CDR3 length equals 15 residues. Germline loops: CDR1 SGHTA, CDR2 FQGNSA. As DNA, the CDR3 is TGTGCCAGCGGCTTACAGGGATCTAGCACAGATACGCAGTATTTT. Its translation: CASGLQGSSTDTQYF.

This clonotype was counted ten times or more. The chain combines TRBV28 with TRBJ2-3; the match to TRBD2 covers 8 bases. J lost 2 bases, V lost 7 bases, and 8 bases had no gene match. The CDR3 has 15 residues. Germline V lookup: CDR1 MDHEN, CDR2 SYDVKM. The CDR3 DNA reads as TGTGCCAGCAACCGGGCTAGCGGGTTCACAGATACGCAGTATTTT. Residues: CASNRASGFTDTQYF.

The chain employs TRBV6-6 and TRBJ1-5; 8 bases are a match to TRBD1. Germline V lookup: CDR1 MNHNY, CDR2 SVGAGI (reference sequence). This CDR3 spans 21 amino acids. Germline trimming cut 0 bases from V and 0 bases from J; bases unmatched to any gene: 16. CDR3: CASSYSRFGTGGPYSNQPQHF. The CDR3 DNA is TGTGCCAGCAGTTACTCGAGGTTCGGCACAGGGGGACCCTATAGCAATCAGCCCCAGCATTTT.

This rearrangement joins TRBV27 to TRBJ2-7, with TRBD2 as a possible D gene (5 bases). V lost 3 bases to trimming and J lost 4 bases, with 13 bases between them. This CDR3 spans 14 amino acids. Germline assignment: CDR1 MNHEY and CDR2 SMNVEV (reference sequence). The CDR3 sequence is CASSFGVVPYEQYF. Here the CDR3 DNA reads TGTGCCAGCAGTTTCGGGGTGGTGCCGTACGAGCAGTACTTC.

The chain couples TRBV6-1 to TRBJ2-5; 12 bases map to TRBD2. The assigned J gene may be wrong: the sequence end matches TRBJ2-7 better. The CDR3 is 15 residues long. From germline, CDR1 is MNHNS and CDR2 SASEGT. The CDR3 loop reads CASSARTSGKAEQYF. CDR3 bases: TGTGCCAGCAGTGCCAGGACTAGCGGGAAGGCCGAGCAGTACTTC.

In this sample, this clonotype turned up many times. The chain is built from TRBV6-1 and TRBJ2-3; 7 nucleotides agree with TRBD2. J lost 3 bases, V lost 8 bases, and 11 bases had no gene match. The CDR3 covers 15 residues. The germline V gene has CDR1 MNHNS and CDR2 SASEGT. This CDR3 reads CASRDQAGTTDTQYF. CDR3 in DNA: TGTGCCAGCCGAGACCAAGCGGGGACTACAGATACGCAGTATTTT.

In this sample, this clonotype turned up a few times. CDR3: CSARHREGDPWEQYF. DNA for the CDR3: TGCAGTGCTCGTCATCGAGAGGGGGACCCTTGGGAGCAGTACTTC. This chain uses TRBV20-1 with TRBJ2-7, with TRBD1 as a possible D gene (6 bases). The V gene lost 5 bases and the J gene lost 7 bases, with 24 bases spanning the gap. CDR1 is DFQATT, CDR2 SNEGSKA, per germline (reference sequence). The CDR3 covers 15 residues.

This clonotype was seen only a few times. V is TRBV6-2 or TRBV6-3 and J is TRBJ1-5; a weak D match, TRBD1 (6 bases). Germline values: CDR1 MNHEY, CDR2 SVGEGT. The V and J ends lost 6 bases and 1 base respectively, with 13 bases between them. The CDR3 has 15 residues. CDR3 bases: TGTGCCAGCAGGAGGTCAGGGGTGAGCAATCAGCCCCAGCATTTT. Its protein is CASRRSGVSNQPQHF.

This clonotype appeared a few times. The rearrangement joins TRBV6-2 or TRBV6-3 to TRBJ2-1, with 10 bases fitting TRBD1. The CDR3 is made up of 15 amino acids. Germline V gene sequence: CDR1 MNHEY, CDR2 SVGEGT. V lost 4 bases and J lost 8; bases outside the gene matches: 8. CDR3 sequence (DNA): TGTGCCAGCAGTTCCGGGACAGGGGCCAAGGATGAGCAGTTCTTC. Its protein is CASSSGTGAKDEQFF.

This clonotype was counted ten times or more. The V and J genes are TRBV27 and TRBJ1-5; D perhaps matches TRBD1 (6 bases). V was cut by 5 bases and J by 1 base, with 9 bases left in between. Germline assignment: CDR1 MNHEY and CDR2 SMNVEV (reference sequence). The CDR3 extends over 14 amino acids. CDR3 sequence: CASSLQGSNQPQHF. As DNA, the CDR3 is TGTGCCAGCAGTCTACAGGGAAGCAATCAGCCCCAGCATTTT.

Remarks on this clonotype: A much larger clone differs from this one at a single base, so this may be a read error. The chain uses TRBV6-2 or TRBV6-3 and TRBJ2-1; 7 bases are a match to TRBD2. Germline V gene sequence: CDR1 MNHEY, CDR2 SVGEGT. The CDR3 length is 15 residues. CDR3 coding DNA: TGTGACAGCAGAAGCCTTGGACTAGGGAACAATGAGCAGTTCTTC. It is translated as CDSRSLGLGNNEQFF.

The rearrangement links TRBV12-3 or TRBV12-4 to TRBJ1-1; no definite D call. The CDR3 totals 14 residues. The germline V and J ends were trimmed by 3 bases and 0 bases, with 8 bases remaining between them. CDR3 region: CASSFPGVNTEAFF. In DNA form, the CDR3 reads TGTGCCAGCAGTTTTCCGGGAGTGAACACTGAAGCTTTCTTT.

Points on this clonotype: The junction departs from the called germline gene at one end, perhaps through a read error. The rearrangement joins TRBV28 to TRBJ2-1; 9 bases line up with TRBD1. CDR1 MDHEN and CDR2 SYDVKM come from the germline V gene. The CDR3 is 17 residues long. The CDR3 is CAGSFPRDRVSYNEQFF. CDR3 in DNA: TGTGCCGGCAGCTTCCCCCGGGACAGGGTGTCCTACAATGAGCAGTTCTTC.

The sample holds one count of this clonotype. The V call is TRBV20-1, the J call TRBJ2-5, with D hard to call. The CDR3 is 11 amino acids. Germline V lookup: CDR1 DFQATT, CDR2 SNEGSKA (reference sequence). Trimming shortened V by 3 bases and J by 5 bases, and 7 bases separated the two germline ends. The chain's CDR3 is CSASSGETQYF. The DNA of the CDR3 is TGCAGTGCTAGTAGTGGGGAGACCCAGTACTTC.

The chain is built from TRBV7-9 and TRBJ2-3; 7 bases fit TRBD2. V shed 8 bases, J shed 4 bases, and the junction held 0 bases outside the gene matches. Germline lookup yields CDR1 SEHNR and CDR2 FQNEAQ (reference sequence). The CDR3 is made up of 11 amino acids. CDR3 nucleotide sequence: TGTGCCAGCCGGGGGGCAGATACGCAGTATTTT. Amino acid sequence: CASRGADTQYF.

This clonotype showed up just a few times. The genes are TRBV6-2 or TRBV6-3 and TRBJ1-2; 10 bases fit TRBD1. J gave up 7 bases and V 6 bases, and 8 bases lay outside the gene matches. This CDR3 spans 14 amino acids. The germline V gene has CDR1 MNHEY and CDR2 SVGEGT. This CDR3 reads CASRTGGLSFGYTF. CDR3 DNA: TGTGCCAGCAGGACAGGGGGCCTTAGCTTTGGCTACACCTTC.

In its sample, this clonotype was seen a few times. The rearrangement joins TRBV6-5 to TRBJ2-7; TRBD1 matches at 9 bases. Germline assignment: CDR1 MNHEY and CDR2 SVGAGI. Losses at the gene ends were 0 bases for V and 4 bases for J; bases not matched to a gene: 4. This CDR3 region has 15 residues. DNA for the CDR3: TGTGCCAGCAGTTACTCGCCGGACAGGGGATACGAGCAGTACTTC. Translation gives CASSYSPDRGYEQYF.

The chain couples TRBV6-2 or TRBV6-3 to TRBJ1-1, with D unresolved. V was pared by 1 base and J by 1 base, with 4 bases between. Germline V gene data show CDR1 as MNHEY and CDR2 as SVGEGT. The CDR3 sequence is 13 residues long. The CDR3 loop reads CASSYLKNTEAFF. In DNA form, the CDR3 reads TGTGCCAGCAGTTACTTGAAGAACACTGAAGCTTTCTTT.

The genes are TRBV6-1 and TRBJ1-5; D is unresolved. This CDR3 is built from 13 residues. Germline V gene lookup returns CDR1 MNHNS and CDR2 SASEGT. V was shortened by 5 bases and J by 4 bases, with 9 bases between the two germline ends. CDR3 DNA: TGTGCCAGCAGTTATGGCACTAATCAGCCCCAGCATTTT. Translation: CASSYGTNQPQHF.

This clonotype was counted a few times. This CDR3 reads CASKAVRTGFSYEQYF. The CDR3 region has the DNA TGTGCCAGCAAGGCTGTACGGACAGGGTTCTCCTACGAGCAGTACTTC. The chain links TRBV6-1 to TRBJ2-7, with 8 bases fitting TRBD1. This CDR3 is built from 16 residues. Germline CDR1 MNHNS, CDR2 SASEGT. Losses at the gene ends were 7 bases for V and 0 bases for J; bases not matched to a gene: 11.

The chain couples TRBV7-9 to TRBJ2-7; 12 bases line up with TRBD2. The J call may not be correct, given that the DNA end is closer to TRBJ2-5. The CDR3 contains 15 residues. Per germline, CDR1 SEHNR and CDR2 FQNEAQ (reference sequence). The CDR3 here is CASSPTSGSEETQYF. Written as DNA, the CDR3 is TGTGCCAGCAGCCCGACTAGCGGGAGCGAAGAGACCCAGTACTTC.

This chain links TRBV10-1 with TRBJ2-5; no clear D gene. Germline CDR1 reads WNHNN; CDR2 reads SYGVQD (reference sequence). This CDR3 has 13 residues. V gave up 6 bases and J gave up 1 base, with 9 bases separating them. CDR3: CASSENTQETQYF. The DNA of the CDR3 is TGCGCCAGCAGCGAAAACACCCAAGAGACCCAGTACTTC.

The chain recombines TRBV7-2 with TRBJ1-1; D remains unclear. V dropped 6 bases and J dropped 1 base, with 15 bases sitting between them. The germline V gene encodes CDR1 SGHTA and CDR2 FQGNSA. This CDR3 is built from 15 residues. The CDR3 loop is CASSPAQTPNTEAFF. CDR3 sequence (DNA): TGTGCCAGCAGTCCAGCACAGACCCCGAACACTGAAGCTTTCTTT.